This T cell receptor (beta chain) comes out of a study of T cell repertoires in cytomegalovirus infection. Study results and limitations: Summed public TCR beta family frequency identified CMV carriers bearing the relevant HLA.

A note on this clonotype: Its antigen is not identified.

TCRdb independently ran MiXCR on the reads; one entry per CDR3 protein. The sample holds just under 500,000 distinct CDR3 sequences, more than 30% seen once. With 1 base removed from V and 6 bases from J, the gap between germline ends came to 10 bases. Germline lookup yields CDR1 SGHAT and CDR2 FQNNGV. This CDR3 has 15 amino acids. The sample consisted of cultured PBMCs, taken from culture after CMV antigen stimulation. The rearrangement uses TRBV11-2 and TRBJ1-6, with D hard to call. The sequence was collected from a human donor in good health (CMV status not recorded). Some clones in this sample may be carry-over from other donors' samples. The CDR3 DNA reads TGTGCCAGCAGCTTAGCGGTTGGTGGTAATTCACCCCTCCACTTT. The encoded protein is CASSLAVGGNSPLHF.